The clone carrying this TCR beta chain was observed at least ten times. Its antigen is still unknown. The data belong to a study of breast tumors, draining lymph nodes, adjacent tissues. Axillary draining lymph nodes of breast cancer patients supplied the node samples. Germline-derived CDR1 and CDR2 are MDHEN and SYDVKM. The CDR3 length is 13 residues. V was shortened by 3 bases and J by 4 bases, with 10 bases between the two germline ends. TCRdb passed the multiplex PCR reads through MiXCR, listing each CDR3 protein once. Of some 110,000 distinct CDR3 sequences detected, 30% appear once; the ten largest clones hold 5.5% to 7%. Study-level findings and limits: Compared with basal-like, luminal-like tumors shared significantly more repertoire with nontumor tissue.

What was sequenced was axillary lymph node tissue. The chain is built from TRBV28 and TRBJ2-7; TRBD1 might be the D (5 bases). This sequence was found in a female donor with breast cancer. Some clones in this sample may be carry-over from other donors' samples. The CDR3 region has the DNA TGTGCCAGCAGTTTGGGCAGGGAATACGAGCAGTACTTC. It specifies CASSLGREYEQYF.